This section outlines one TCR beta chain sequence together with its context. Antigen unknown. The sample carries other DNA sequences with the same CDR3. This sample is drawn from a study of shared clonotypes between healthy human individuals. At the level of the study: Three plates each covered CD4 naive and memory; CD8 naive two, CD8 memory one. Notes on the study in general: Donor clonotype sharing was expected to depend on sequencing depth. The low donor count limited represented genetic and exposure-history diversity.

Positively selected for CCR7, the CD45RO-negative cells used as naive CD8 cells excluded terminally differentiated effector memory CD45RA+ cells. Here immunoSEQ multiplex PCR was the method, and the copy in TCRdb shows in-frame clones only, minus some. The sample has around 2.1 million clones; 93% are singletons. CDR1 is LNHDA, CDR2 SQIVND, per germline (reference sequence). The length of the CDR3 is 13 residues. The J segment lost 1 base and the V segment lost 9 bases, leaving 6 bases of the junction unmatched. This chain links TRBV19 with TRBJ2-7, with 7 bases matching TRBD1. The specimen was naive CD8+ T cells from PBMCs. The sequence was obtained from a man younger than 30 in good health. Some clones in this sample may be carry-over from other donors' samples. The CDR3 nucleotides are TGTGCCAGCTCCCCCAGGGGGTCCTACGAGCAGTACTTC. This gives the protein CASSPRGSYEQYF.